This paragraph covers one T cell receptor beta chain sequence. Its antigen remains unknown. The junction had 4 bases not matched to a gene; V was cut back by 2 bases and J by 6 bases. The CDR3 consists of 15 residues. From germline, CDR1 is MNHEY and CDR2 SVGAGI. This entry is derived from a study of shared clonotypes between healthy human individuals. In the original analysis: In the immunoSEQ data, sequences were junction-only and lacked quality scores, so filtering differed. The data were produced by immunoSEQ multiplex PCR, yet TCRdb's version contains in-frame clones alone and is incomplete. V, J and clone size reflect that table, while D and trimming were determined from the DNA. The sample has about half a million clones; 79% are singletons. Only Caucasian adults living in Nashville, Tennessee served as donors. Study-level points and caveats: Clonotype sharing among donors was expected to depend on sequencing depth.

The chain couples TRBV6-5 to TRBJ2-1; 10 bases fit TRBD2. This TCR was recovered from a woman in her thirties or forties in good health. Some clones in this sample may be carry-over from other donors' samples. The sample comprised PBMCs. CDR3 coding DNA: TGTGCCAGCAGTTACACCCCTAGCGGGGGCAATGAGCAGTTCTTC. This codes for CASSYTPSGGNEQFF.